Each of the 30 T cell receptor beta chains below was sequenced from the same sample in a study of cytomegalovirus exposure and HLA in healthy donors. Primers: 60 Vbeta forward and 13 Jbeta reverse. Here immunoSEQ multiplex PCR was the method, and the copy in TCRdb shows in-frame clones only, minus some. Of about 98,000 clones listed, around 75% are singletons. What was sequenced was PBMCs. Every receptor here comes from a man aged 18 to 29 in good health and CMV-seropositive.

CDR3: CASSLGGVQETQYF. The DNA for the CDR3 is TGTGCCAGCAGTCTAGGGGGAGTTCAAGAGACCCAGTACTTC. The chain uses TRBV7-9 and TRBJ2-5; maybe TRBD1 (6 bases). The germline gives CDR1 SEHNR, CDR2 FQNEAQ (reference sequence). This CDR3 contains 14 residues. Trimming left V 6 bases short and J 2 bases short, with 13 bases between.

The rearrangement uses TRBV30 and TRBJ2-7; maybe TRBD1 (5 bases). Germline V gene sequence: CDR1 GTSNPN, CDR2 SVGIG (reference sequence). The V gene lost 4 bases and the J gene lost 0 bases, with 10 bases spanning the gap. The CDR3 has 13 amino acids. CDR3 sequence (DNA): TGTGCCTGGAAGGACAAGAGCTCCTACGAGCAGTACTTC. As protein: CAWKDKSSYEQYF.

This clone has just one count. The chain combines TRBV14 with TRBJ2-1; 12 bases are shared with TRBD2. This CDR3 is 17 amino acids long. J was trimmed by 4 bases and V by 1 base; bases with no gene match: 5. Per the germline V gene, CDR1 is SGHDN and CDR2 is FVKESK. For the CDR3, the DNA is TGTGCCAGCAGCCAAGCCCTAGCGGGGGGGCGGTACAATGAGCAGTTCTTC. As protein: CASSQALAGGRYNEQFF.

The chain carries TRBV27 and TRBJ2-7, with a tentative D call TRBD1 (6 bases). V dropped 0 bases and J dropped 4 bases, with 13 bases sitting between them. In germline, CDR1 is MNHEY, CDR2 SMNVEV (reference sequence). The CDR3 runs 15 residues. Here the CDR3 reads CASSLSVTGPYEQYF. In DNA form, the CDR3 reads TGTGCCAGCAGTTTATCAGTGACAGGTCCTTACGAGCAGTACTTC.

This rearrangement joins TRBV11-2 to TRBJ2-2; maybe TRBD1 (6 bases). The CDR3 covers 13 residues. V was clipped by 2 bases and J by 6 bases, with 7 bases between them. The germline V gene encodes CDR1 SGHAT and CDR2 FQNNGV. This CDR3 is CASSLPGAGELFF. The CDR3 DNA follows: TGTGCCAGCAGCTTACCAGGGGCCGGGGAGCTGTTTTTT. Full variable domain (rest looked up from reference TRBV11-2 and TRBJ2-2): EAGVAQSPRYKIIEKRQSVAFWCNPISGHATLYWYQQILGQGPKLLIQFQNNGVVDDSQLPKDRFSAERLKGVDSTLKIQPAKLEDSAVYLCASSLPGAGELFFGEGSRLTVL.

CDR3 DNA: TGTGCCAGCAGGGTGCCGGGAGATAATGAAAAACTGTTTTTT. Encoded protein: CASRVPGDNEKLFF. The J gene is TRBJ1-4, the V gene TRBV27; D is undetermined. The ends were cut back, 6 bases at V and 4 bases at J, with 12 bases in the middle. Germline CDR1 reads MNHEY; CDR2 reads SMNVEV (reference sequence). The CDR3 sequence is 14 residues long.

The V call is TRBV20-1, the J call TRBJ2-1; D gene uncertain. V was pared by 0 bases and J by 6 bases, with 3 bases between. Germline V gene lookup returns CDR1 DFQATT and CDR2 SNEGSKA (reference sequence). The CDR3 totals 11 residues. Here the CDR3 reads CSARDLNEQFF. In DNA form, the CDR3 reads TGCAGTGCTAGAGATCTCAATGAGCAGTTCTTC.

This clone was observed a few times. V is TRBV2 and J is TRBJ2-6, with a tentative D call TRBD2 (6 bases). V shed 5 bases and J shed 1 base, with 12 bases lying between them. Per the germline V gene, CDR1 is SNHLY and CDR2 is FYNNEI. The length of the CDR3 is 16 residues. The CDR3 DNA is TGTGCCAGCAGTTACCTGGGGGGTTCTGGGGCCAACGTCCTGACTTTC. Protein product: CASSYLGGSGANVLTF.

Only one count was recorded for this clone. The chain employs TRBV5-6 and TRBJ2-5, with TRBD2 matching over 11 bases. CDR3 size: 16 residues. The ends lost 4 bases at V and 0 bases at J; junction bases unmatched: 5. Per the germline V gene, CDR1 is SGHDT and CDR2 is YYEEEE. CDR3 amino acids: CASSPLLAGDQETQYF. The CDR3 DNA follows: TGTGCCAGCAGCCCACTACTAGCGGGGGACCAAGAGACCCAGTACTTC.

The chain has TRBV30 and TRBJ2-5; D call uncertain. CDR3 length: 11 residues. Trimming cost V 0 bases and J 5 bases, with 4 bases left between them. The germline V gene encodes CDR1 GTSNPN and CDR2 SVGIG (reference sequence). The CDR3 region is CAWSVGETQYF. CDR3 in DNA: TGTGCCTGGAGTGTGGGCGAGACCCAGTACTTC.

This clone was seen a few times. This sequence joins TRBV19 and TRBJ2-5; 11 bases match TRBD1. The CDR3 runs to 15 residues. V shed 6 bases, J shed 5 bases, and the junction held 8 bases outside the gene matches. Germline V gene sequence: CDR1 LNHDA, CDR2 SQIVND (reference sequence). CDR3: CASSPGTGGSETQYF. CDR3 sequence (DNA): TGTGCCAGTAGCCCCGGGACAGGGGGATCGGAGACCCAGTACTTC.

This clone has a single count. The CDR3 nucleotides are TGTGCCAGCAGCCCCCAGGCGAGGGTAAGTGGCACTGAAGCTTTCTTT. This sequence encodes CASSPQARVSGTEAFF. The chain joins TRBV7-2 to TRBJ1-1; D remains unclear. The V end was cut by 5 bases, the J end by 4 bases, with 20 bases between. Germline V gene data show CDR1 as SGHTA and CDR2 as FQGNSA. This CDR3 is 16 amino acids long.

The V and J genes are TRBV6-1 and TRBJ2-1, with TRBD2 identical over 7 bases. V lost 8 bases and J lost 9; bases outside the gene matches: 13. The germline CDR1 and CDR2 sequences are MNHNS and SASEGT. The length of the CDR3 is 14 residues. This CDR3 is CASSSEAGIGEQFF. Written as DNA, the CDR3 is TGTGCCAGCTCTTCCGAAGCGGGGATCGGTGAGCAGTTCTTC.

This chain joins TRBV30 and TRBJ1-2, with 8 bases that match TRBD1. Losses at the gene ends were 4 bases for V and 7 bases for J; bases not matched to a gene: 11. The CDR3 covers 14 residues. CDR1 and CDR2 (germline): GTSNPN, SVGIG (reference sequence). The CDR3 coding sequence is TGTGCCTGGACCAACCTGAGGGGGACAGGTGGCTACACCTTC. Amino acids: CAWTNLRGTGGYTF.

This clone was recorded once. V is TRBV9 and J is TRBJ2-7; D is uncertain. Deletions cut 1 base from V and 5 bases from J, with 19 bases between. The CDR3 contains 16 residues. CDR1 is SGDLS and CDR2 is YYNGEE in the germline V gene. The CDR3 loop reads CASSVFPFTLANEQYF. In nucleotides, the CDR3 is TGTGCCAGCAGCGTATTCCCTTTTACGCTGGCCAACGAGCAGTACTTC.

The V and J genes are TRBV27 and TRBJ1-1; D is uncertain. The CDR3 sequence is 11 residues long. Germline loops: CDR1 MNHEY, CDR2 SMNVEV (reference sequence). Trimming removed 4 bases from V and 5 bases from J, with 5 bases in between. The CDR3 DNA sequence: TGTGCCAGCAGTTCGGGAACTGAAGCTTTCTTT. Translated, it gives CASSSGTEAFF.

V usage is TRBV25-1 and J usage is TRBJ1-2; TRBD1 agrees at 8 bases. Germline-derived CDR1 and CDR2 are MGHDK and SYGVNS. With V trimmed by 5 bases and J by 5 bases, 13 bases remained unmatched. The CDR3 extends over 16 amino acids. In nucleotides, the CDR3 is TGTGCCAGCAGTTTTTCCGTGCAGGGGGCCTTTTATGGCTACACCTTC. The encoded protein is CASSFSVQGAFYGYTF.

The V and J genes are TRBV18 and TRBJ1-2, with D possibly matching TRBD1 (5 bases). The CDR3 has 14 amino acids. Germline lookup yields CDR1 KGHSH and CDR2 LQKENI. Trimming cost V 5 bases and J 7 bases, with 17 bases left between them. CDR3 nucleotides: TGTGCCAGCTCAGATGGACAAAGAGCTAGTGGCTACACCTTC. Residues: CASSDGQRASGYTF. Full variable domain (rest looked up from reference TRBV18 and TRBJ1-2): NAGVMQNPRHLVRRRGQEARLRCSPMKGHSHVYWYRQLPEEGLKFMVYLQKENIIDESGMPKERFSAEFPKEGPSILRIQQVVRGDSAAYFCASSDGQRASGYTFGSGTRLTVV.

The chain uses TRBV2 and TRBJ1-5, with 10 nucleotides matching TRBD1. CDR1 and CDR2 (germline): SNHLY, FYNNEI. V lost 6 bases and J lost 7; bases outside the gene matches: 6. The CDR3 totals 14 residues. The CDR3 sequence: CASSGGQGYQPQHF. CDR3 nucleotide sequence: TGTGCCAGCAGCGGGGGACAGGGGTACCAGCCCCAGCATTTT.

This sequence joins TRBV5-4 and TRBJ2-5; D remains ambiguous. This CDR3 comprises 13 residues. The germline V gene encodes CDR1 SGHNT and CDR2 YYREEE (reference sequence). Trimming took off 4 bases at V and 5 bases at J, with 12 bases between the two ends. This CDR3 is CASSVPSRETQYF. CDR3 in DNA: TGTGCCAGCAGCGTCCCCTCCCGGGAGACCCAGTACTTC.

This clone was recorded a few times. The rearrangement joins TRBV6-4 to TRBJ2-7, with 9 nucleotides matching TRBD1. Trimming took 10 bases from V and 3 from J; bases not matched to a gene: 4. The germline CDR1 and CDR2 sequences are MRHNA and SNTAGT. The CDR3 totals 12 residues. CDR3 DNA sequence: TGTGCCACCTGGACAGGGGACTACGAGCAGTACTTC. It translates to CATWTGDYEQYF.

This chain uses TRBV5-4 with TRBJ2-5; D is unresolved. V was cut by 1 base and J by 4 bases, with 5 bases left in between. This CDR3 has 12 amino acids. The germline gives CDR1 SGHNT, CDR2 YYREEE (reference sequence). CDR3 region: CASSLLSETQYF. DNA of the CDR3: TGTGCCAGCAGCTTGTTATCAGAGACCCAGTACTTC. The complete variable domain, with remaining parts taken from reference TRBV5-4 and TRBJ2-5, reads ETGVTQSPTHLIKTRGQQVTLRCSSQSGHNTVSWYQQALGQGPQFIFQYYREEENGRGNFPPRFSGLQFPNYSSELNVNALELDDSALYLCASSLLSETQYFGPGTRLLVL.

The chain combines TRBV28 with TRBJ2-5, with D maybe TRBD2 (7 bases). CDR1 and CDR2 from the germline V gene are MDHEN and SYDVKM. The CDR3 is 17 residues long. Trimming pared 3 bases from V and 1 base from J, leaving 18 bases between. CDR3 amino acids: CASSFGVGGGTQETQYF. CDR3 DNA sequence: TGTGCCAGCAGTTTCGGTGTGGGCGGGGGCACCCAAGAGACCCAGTACTTC.

The chain couples TRBV5-1 to TRBJ1-4, with 9 nucleotides matching TRBD1. V was clipped by 2 bases and J by 7 bases; unmatched bases: 6. Germline V gene data show CDR1 as SGHRS and CDR2 as YFSETQ. This CDR3 has 15 amino acids. CDR3 in amino acids: CASSFWGQGGEKLFF. The CDR3 DNA sequence: TGCGCCAGCAGCTTTTGGGGACAGGGTGGTGAAAAACTGTTTTTT.

The chain combines TRBV6-5 with TRBJ2-7; D is possibly TRBD1 (5 bases). The length of the CDR3 is 14 residues. Per the germline V gene, CDR1 is MNHEY and CDR2 is SVGAGI. V was trimmed by 0 bases and J by 2 bases, leaving 8 bases between them. CDR3 DNA: TGTGCCAGCAGTTACTCCCAGGGTACCTACGAGCAGTACTTC. Translating it yields CASSYSQGTYEQYF.

The rearrangement links TRBV7-6 to TRBJ2-3; 13 bases agree with TRBD2. The CDR3 is 17 amino acids. V lost 5 bases, J lost 7 bases, and 12 bases stayed unmatched. The V gene's germline CDR1 is SGHVS and CDR2 FNYEAQ. The CDR3 reads CASSPGTSGVRGNTQYF. The CDR3 DNA reads as TGTGCCAGCAGCCCAGGGACTAGCGGGGTGCGCGGGAATACGCAGTATTTT.

The rearrangement joins TRBV28 to TRBJ1-2; no reliable D call. Trimming cost V 3 bases and J 4 bases, with 9 bases left between them. CDR3 length: 13 amino acids. Germline V CDR1 and CDR2: MDHEN, SYDVKM. The CDR3 loop reads CASSFRRTYGYTF. The CDR3 DNA sequence: TGTGCCAGCAGTTTCAGGAGGACCTATGGCTACACCTTC.

In its sample, this clone was seen a few times. This rearrangement joins TRBV5-1 to TRBJ1-1; no clear D. Trimming removed 2 bases at V and 1 base at J, with 3 bases between. CDR3 length: 12 amino acids. Germline V gives CDR1 SGHRS, CDR2 YFSETQ. The CDR3, as DNA: TGCGCCAGCAGCTTTAAGAACACTGAAGCTTTCTTT. This gives the protein CASSFKNTEAFF.

The rearrangement joins TRBV6-1 to TRBJ1-2, with 7 bases matching TRBD1. V was clipped by 3 bases and J by 6 bases; unmatched bases: 4. Germline V gene sequence: CDR1 MNHNS, CDR2 SASEGT. The CDR3 consists of 13 residues. The CDR3 nucleotides read TGTGCCAGCAGTGAGACAGGGTCGAATGGCTACACCTTC. It is translated as CASSETGSNGYTF.

The count of this clone is one. The genes are TRBV7-9 and TRBJ2-3; 8 bases agree with TRBD2. V trimming: 4 bases; J trimming: 2 bases; junction bases outside the gene matches: 5. The length of the CDR3 is 15 residues. Germline-derived CDR1 and CDR2 are SEHNR and FQNEAQ (reference sequence). The CDR3 loop is CASSSGLAVTDTQYF. In DNA form, the CDR3 reads TGTGCCAGCAGCTCAGGACTAGCTGTCACAGATACGCAGTATTTT.